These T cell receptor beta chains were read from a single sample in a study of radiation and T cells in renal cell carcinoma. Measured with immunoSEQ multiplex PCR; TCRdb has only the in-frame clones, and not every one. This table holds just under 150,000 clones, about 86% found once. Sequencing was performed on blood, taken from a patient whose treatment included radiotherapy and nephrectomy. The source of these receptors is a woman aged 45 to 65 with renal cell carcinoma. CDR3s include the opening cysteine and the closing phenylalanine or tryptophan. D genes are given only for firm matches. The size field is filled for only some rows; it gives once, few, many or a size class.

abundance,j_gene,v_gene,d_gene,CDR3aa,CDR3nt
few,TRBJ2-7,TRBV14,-,CASSRLGYEQYF,TGTGCCAGCAGCCGGTTGGGCTACGAGCAGTACTTC
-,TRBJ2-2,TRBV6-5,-,CASSYSTGVSAGELFF,TGTGCCAGCAGTTACTCGACGGGGGTTTCGGCCGGGGAGCTGTTTTTT
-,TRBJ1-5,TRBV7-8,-,CASSLYSGARVKQPQHF,TGTGCCAGCAGCTTATATTCCGGGGCGCGGGTCAAACAGCCCCAGCATTTT
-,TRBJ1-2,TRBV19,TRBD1,CASGQGTPPNYGYTF,TGTGCTAGCGGACAGGGAACTCCTCCTAACTATGGCTACACCTTC
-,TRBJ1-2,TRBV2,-,CASTALREQGYTF,TGTGCCAGCACCGCCCTCAGGGAGCAGGGCTACACCTTC
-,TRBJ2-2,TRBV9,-,CASTGDNRGGELFF,TGTGCCAGCACGGGGGACAACCGGGGCGGGGAGCTGTTTTTT
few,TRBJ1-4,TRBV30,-,CAWSQGQGEKLFF,TGTGCCTGGAGTCAGGGGCAAGGGGAAAAACTGTTTTTT
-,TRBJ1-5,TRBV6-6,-,CASSYGGKWEPQHF,TGTGCCAGCAGTTACGGGGGGAAATGGGAGCCCCAGCATTTT
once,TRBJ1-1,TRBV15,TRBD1,CATSVYRGPHTEAFF,TGTGCCACCAGCGTTTACAGGGGGCCTCATACTGAAGCTTTCTTT
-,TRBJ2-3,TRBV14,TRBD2,CASSILAGISTDTQYF,TGTGCCAGCAGCATTCTAGCGGGGATTAGCACAGATACGCAGTATTTT
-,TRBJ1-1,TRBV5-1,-,CASSLLPGMVGTEAFF,TGCGCCAGCAGCTTGCTACCAGGAATGGTGGGCACTGAAGCTTTCTTT
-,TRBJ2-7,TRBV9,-,CASSERDTFYEQYF,TGTGCCAGCAGCGAACGGGACACCTTCTACGAGCAGTACTTC
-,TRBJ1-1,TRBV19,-,CASIRKGALMNTEAFF,TGTGCCAGTATTCGGAAAGGGGCACTCATGAATACTGAAGCTTTCTTT
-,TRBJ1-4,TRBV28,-,CASSQHTTNEKLFF,TGTGCCAGCAGCCAACATACAACTAATGAAAAGCTGTTTTTT
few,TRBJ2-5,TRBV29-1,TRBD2,CSVEGPGGWETQYF,TGCAGCGTTGAAGGCCCGGGGGGGTGGGAGACCCAGTACTTC
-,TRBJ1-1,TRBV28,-,CASTLFGGNTEAFF,TGTGCCAGCACGCTATTTGGGGGTAACACTGAAGCTTTCTTT
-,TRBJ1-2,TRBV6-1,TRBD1,CASSGTGAGGYTF,TGTGCCAGCAGTGGGACAGGGGCTGGTGGCTACACCTTC
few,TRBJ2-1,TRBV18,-,CASSPQAGNEQFF,TGTGCCAGCTCACCACAGGCGGGTAATGAGCAGTTCTTC
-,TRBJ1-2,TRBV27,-,CASSLRTNYGYTF,TGTGCCAGCAGTTTGAGGACGAACTATGGCTACACCTTC
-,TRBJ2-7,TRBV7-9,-,CASSRAHSYEQYF,TGTGCCAGCAGCCGGGCGCATTCCTACGAGCAGTACTTC
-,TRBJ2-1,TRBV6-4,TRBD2,CASSDEAGAYNEQFF,TGTGCCAGCAGTGACGAAGCGGGAGCCTACAATGAGCAGTTCTTC
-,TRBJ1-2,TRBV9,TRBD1,CASSPGGVPGYTF,TGTGCCAGCAGCCCAGGGGGGGTCCCTGGCTACACCTTC
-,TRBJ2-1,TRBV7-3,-,CASSPGAGRPEQFF,TGTGCCAGCAGCCCAGGGGCGGGACGGCCTGAGCAGTTCTTC
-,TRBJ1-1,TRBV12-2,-,CASRMRTWDTEAFF,TGTGCAAGTCGCATGAGGACCTGGGACACTGAAGCTTTCTTT
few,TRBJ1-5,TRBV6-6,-,CASSYRETQHF,TGTGCCAGCAGTTATCGCGAGACCCAGCATTTT
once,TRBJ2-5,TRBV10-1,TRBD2,CASSEKREGASETQYF,TGCGCCAGCAGTGAAAAGCGGGAGGGCGCGTCGGAGACCCAGTACTTC
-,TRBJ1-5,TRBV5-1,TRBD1,CASSLNDRAQPQHF,TGCGCCAGCAGCTTGAACGACAGGGCCCAGCCCCAGCATTTT
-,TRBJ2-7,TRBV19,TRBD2,CASSIGASGSSYEQYF,TGTGCCAGTAGTATAGGAGCTAGCGGGAGCTCCTACGAGCAGTACTTC
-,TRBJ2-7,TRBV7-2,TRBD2,CASSDTSGRRFYEQYF,TGTGCCAGCAGCGATACTAGCGGGAGGAGGTTCTACGAGCAGTACTTC
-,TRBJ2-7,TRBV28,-,CASSAGRSYEQYF,TGTGCCAGCAGTGCTGGACGGTCCTACGAGCAGTACTTC
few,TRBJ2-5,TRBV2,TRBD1,CASSKTGDETQYF,TGTGCCAGCAGTAAGACAGGGGACGAGACCCAGTACTTC
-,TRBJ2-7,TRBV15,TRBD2,CATRLAGGSLGEQYF,TGTGCCACAAGACTAGCGGGAGGCTCCCTAGGGGAGCAGTACTTC
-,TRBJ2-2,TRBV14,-,CASSQVSTGELFF,TGTGCCAGCAGCCAAGTATCTACCGGGGAGCTGTTTTTT
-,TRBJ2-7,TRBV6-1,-,CATTGLAGSEQYF,TGTGCCACAACTGGGCTCGCTGGCTCCGAGCAGTACTTC